This T cell receptor (beta chain) was captured by sequencing in a study of cytomegalovirus exposure and HLA in healthy donors. Study background: Prior work identified around 120 million unique TCR beta sequences in about 179 million T cells. Study-level results: Earlier results showed most TCR beta V segments being productive about 87% or about 30% of the time. Available immune exposure information covered CMV serostatus only. The later analysis indicated that the majority of CMV-associated TCR beta chains appeared HLA-restricted.

The CDR3 has 15 residues. The junction had 8 bases not matched to a gene; V was cut back by 6 bases and J by 3 bases. Germline V lookup: CDR1 MNHEY, CDR2 SVGAGI. Concerning this clone: What it recognizes is unknown.

13 Jbeta primers and 60 Vbeta primers were used for the PCR. The repertoire was sequenced with immunoSEQ multiplex PCR; TCRdb's copy has only in-frame clones and lacks some. The repertoire holds under 110,000 clones, with 75% to 90% as singletons. The gene calls are TRBV6-5 and TRBJ2-7, with 10 bases lining up with TRBD1. The receptor comes from a man aged 25-45 years in good health and CMV-seronegative. Source material: PBMCs. CDR3: CASRRGQGVFYEQYF. CDR3 sequence (DNA): TGTGCCAGCAGGCGCGGACAGGGGGTATTCTACGAGCAGTACTTC.